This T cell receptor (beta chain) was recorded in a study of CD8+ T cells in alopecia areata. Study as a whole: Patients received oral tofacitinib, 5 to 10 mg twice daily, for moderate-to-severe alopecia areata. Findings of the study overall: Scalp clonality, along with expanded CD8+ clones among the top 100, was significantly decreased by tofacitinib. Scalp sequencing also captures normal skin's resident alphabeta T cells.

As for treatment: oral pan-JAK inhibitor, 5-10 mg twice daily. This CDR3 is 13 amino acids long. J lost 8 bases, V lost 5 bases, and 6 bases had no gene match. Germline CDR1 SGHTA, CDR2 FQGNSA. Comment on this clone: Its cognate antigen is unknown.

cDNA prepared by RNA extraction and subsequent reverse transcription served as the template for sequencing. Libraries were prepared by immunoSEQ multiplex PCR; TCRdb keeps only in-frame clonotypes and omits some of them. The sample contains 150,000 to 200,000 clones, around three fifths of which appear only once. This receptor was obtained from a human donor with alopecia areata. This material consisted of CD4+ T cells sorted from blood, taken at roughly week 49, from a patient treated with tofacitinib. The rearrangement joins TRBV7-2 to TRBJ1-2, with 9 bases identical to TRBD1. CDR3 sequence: CASSPRDREGYTF. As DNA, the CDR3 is TGTGCCAGCAGCCCCCGGGACAGGGAAGGCTACACCTTC.